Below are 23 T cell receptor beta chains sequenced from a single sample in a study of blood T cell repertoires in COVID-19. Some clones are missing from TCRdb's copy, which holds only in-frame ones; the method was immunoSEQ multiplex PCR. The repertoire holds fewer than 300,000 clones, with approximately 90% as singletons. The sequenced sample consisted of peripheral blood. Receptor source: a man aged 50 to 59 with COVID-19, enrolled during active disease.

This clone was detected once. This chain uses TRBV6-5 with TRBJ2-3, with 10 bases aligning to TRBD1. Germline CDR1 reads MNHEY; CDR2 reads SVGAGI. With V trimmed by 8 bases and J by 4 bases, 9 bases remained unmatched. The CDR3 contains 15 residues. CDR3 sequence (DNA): TGTGCCAGCCCCCGTGGGACAGGGGTGCCAGATACGCAGTATTTT. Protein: CASPRGTGVPDTQYF.

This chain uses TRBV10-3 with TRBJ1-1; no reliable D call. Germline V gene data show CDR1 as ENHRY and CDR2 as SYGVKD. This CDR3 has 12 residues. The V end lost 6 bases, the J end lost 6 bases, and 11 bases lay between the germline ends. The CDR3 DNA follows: TGTGCCATCAGGACATCGGAGGCTGAAGCTTTCTTT. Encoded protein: CAIRTSEAEAFF.

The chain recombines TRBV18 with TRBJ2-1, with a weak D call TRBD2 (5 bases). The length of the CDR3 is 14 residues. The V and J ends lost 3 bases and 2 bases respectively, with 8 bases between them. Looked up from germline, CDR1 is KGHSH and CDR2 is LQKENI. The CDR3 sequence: CASSPPGTYNEQFF. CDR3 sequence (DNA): TGTGCCAGCTCACCCCCCGGGACCTACAATGAGCAGTTCTTC.

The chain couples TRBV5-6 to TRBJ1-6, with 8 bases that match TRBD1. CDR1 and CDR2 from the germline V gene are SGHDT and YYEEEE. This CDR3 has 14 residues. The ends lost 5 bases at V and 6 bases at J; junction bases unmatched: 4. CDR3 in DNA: TGTGCCAGCAGGCGGGACAGGTTTAATTCACCCCTCCACTTT. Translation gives CASRRDRFNSPLHF.

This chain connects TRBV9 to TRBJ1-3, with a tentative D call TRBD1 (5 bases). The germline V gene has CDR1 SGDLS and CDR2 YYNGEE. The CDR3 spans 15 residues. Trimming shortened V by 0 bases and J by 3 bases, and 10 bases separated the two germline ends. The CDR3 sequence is CASSVVGRDGNTIYF. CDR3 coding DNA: TGTGCCAGCAGCGTAGTGGGCAGGGATGGAAACACCATATATTTT.

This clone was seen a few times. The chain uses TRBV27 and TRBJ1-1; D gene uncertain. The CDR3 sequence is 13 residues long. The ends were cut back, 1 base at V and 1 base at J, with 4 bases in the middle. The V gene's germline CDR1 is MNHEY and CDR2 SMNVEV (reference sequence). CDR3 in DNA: TGTGCCAGCAGTTTATTTCGGAACACTGAAGCTTTCTTT. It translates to CASSLFRNTEAFF.

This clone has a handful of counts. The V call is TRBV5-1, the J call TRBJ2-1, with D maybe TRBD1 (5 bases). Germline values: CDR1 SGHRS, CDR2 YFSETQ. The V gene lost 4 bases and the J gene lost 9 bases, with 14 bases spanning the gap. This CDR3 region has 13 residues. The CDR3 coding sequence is TGCGCCAGCAGCATCAGGGTAAAGGCTGAGCAGTTCTTC. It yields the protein CASSIRVKAEQFF.

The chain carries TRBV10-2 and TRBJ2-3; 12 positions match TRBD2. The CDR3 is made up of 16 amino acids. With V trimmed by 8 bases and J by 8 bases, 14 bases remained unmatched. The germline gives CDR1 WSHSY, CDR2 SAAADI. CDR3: CASVPPLAGGPGTQYF. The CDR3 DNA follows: TGCGCCAGCGTACCTCCTCTAGCGGGAGGGCCAGGTACGCAGTATTTT.

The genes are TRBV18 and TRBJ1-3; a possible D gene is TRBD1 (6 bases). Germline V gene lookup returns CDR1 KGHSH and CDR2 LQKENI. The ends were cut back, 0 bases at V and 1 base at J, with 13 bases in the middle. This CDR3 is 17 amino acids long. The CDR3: CASSPPYRVSSGNTIYF. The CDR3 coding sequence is TGTGCCAGCTCACCACCGTACAGGGTATCGTCTGGAAACACCATATATTTT.

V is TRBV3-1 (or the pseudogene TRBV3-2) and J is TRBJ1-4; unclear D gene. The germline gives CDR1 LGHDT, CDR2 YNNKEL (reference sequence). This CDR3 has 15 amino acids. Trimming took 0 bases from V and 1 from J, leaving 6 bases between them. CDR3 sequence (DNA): TGTGCCAGCAGCCAAGAGGCCAGAACTAATGAAAAACTGTTTTTT. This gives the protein CASSQEARTNEKLFF.

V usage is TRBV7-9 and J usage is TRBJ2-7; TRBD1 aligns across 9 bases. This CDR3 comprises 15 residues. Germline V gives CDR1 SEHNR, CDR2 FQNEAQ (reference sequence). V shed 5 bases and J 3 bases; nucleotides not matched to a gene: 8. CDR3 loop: CASSETGGTFYEQYF. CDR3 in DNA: TGTGCCAGCAGCGAGACAGGGGGGACATTCTACGAGCAGTACTTC.

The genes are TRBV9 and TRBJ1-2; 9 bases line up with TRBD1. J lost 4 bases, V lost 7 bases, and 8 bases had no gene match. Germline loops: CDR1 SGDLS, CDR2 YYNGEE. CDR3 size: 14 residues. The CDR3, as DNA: TGTGCCAGCGGAGGACAGGGGCCTTTCTATGGCTACACCTTC. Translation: CASGGQGPFYGYTF.

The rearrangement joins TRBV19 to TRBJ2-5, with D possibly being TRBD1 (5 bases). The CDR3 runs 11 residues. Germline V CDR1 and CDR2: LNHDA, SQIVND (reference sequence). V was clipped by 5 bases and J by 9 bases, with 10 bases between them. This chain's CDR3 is CASSDGRAQYF. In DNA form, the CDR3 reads TGTGCCAGTAGTGACGGCAGGGCCCAGTACTTC.

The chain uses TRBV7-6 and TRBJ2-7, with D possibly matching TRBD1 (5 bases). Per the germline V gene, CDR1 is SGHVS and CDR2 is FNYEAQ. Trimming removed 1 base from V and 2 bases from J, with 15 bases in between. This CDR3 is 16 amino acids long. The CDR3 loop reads CASSLEQAGFAYEQYF. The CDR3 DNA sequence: TGTGCCAGCAGCTTAGAACAGGCCGGGTTCGCCTACGAGCAGTACTTC. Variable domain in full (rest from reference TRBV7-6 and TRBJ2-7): GAGVSQSPRYKVTKRGQDVALRCDPISGHVSLYWYRQALGQGPEFLTYFNYEAQQDKSGLPNDRFSAERPEGSISTLTIQRTEQRDSAMYRCASSLEQAGFAYEQYFGPGTRLTVT.

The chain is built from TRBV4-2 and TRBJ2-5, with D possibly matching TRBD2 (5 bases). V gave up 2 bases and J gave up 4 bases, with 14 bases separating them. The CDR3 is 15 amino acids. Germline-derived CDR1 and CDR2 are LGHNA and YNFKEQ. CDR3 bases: TGTGCCAGCAGCCAAACACCCAGCCGGGGAGAGACCCAGTACTTC. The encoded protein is CASSQTPSRGETQYF.

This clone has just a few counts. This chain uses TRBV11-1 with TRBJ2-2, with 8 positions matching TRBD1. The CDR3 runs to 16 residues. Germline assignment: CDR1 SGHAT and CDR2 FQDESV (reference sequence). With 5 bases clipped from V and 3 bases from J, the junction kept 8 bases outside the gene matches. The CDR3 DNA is TGTGCCAGCAGCCACCCCAGGGGGCTGGACACCGGGGAGCTGTTTTTT. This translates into CASSHPRGLDTGELFF.

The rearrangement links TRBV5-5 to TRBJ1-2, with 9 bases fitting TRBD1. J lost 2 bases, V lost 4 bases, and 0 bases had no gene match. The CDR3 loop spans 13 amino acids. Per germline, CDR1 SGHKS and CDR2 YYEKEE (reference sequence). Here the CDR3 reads CASSGQGNYGYTF. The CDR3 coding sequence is TGTGCCAGCAGCGGACAGGGGAACTATGGCTACACCTTC.

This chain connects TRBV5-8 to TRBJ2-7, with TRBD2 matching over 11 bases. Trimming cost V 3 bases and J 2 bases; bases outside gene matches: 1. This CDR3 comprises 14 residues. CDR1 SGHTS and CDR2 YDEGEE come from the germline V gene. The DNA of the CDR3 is TGTGCCAGCAGCTCGGGACTAGCGGCCTACGAGCAGTACTTC. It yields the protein CASSSGLAAYEQYF.

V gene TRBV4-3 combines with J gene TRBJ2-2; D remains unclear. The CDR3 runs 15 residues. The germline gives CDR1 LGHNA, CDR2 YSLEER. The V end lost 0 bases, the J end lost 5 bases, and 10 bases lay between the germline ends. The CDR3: CASSQDGSGTGELFF. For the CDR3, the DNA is TGCGCCAGCAGCCAAGATGGCTCCGGGACCGGGGAGCTGTTTTTT.

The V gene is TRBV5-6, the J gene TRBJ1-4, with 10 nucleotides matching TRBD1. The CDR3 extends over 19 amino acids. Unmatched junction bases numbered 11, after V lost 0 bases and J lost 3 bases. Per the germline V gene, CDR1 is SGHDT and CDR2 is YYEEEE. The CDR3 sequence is CASSLGQGAHFIPNEKLFF. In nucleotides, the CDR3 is TGTGCCAGCAGCTTGGGACAGGGGGCGCATTTTATCCCTAATGAAAAACTGTTTTTT. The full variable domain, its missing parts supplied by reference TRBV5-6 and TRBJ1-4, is DAGVTQSPTHLIKTRGQQVTLRCSPKSGHDTVSWYQQALGQGPQFIFQYYEEEERQRGNFPDRFSGHQFPNYSSELNVNALLLGDSALYLCASSLGQGAHFIPNEKLFFGSGTQLSVL.

Here the CDR3 DNA reads TGTGCTAGTGATTCCCCCGGGACAGGGGGCCGGGCCCAGTACTTC. It is translated as CASDSPGTGGRAQYF. The chain uses TRBV12-5 and TRBJ2-5; TRBD1 agrees at 12 bases. The CDR3 is 15 amino acids. Germline V CDR1 and CDR2: LGHNT, FRNRAP. Trimming at V came to 7 bases and at J to 9 bases, leaving 12 bases not matched to a gene.

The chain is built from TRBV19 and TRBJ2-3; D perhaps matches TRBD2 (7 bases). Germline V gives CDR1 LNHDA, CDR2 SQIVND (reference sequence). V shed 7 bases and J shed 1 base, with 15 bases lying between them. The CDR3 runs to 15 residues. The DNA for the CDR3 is TGTGCCAGTACCCCCTGGGGGGGGCGCACAGATACGCAGTATTTT. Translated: CASTPWGGRTDTQYF.

The CDR3 spells CASSEAQGSNEQFF. For the CDR3, the DNA is TGTGCCAGCAGTGAAGCCCAGGGGAGTAATGAGCAGTTCTTC. The chain carries TRBV6-1 and TRBJ2-1; TRBD1 is a possible D gene (6 bases). The CDR3 has 14 amino acids. Germline values: CDR1 MNHNS, CDR2 SASEGT. V was cut by 0 bases and J by 7 bases, with 10 bases left in between.